The rows below give T cell receptor beta chains drawn from one sample of a study of cytomegalovirus exposure and HLA in healthy donors. The method was immunoSEQ multiplex PCR; TCRdb's version includes in-frame clones alone and lacks a portion of them. Of 150,000 to 200,000 clones listed, more than 75% are singletons. The sequencing input was PBMCs. The origin of the receptors is a woman in her forties or fifties in good health and CMV-seropositive. Both conserved end residues are part of each CDR3.

TRBJ2-7	14	TRBV7-3	CASGRTGGGYEQYF
TRBJ2-2	16	TRBV7-2	CASSTRDSSNTGELFF
TRBJ1-1	13	TRBV5-4	CASSLRWDTEAFF
TRBJ2-1	15	TRBV7-2	CASSPGRGYYNEQFF
TRBJ1-1	13	TRBV19	CASSGHLNTEAFF
TRBJ2-7	15	TRBV7-9	CASSLMGRRGDEQYF
TRBJ1-1	12	TRBV19	CASQPQGTEAFF
TRBJ2-7	13	TRBV5-4	CASSLKGSYEQYF
TRBJ2-7	13	TRBV19	CASSNRGSYEQYF
TRBJ2-2	16	TRBV4-1	CASSQVAGGRGGELFF
TRBJ2-7	14	TRBV18	CASSPDRNTREQYF
TRBJ2-3	16	TRBV5-1	CASSLTSGGTTDTQYF
TRBJ2-3	15	TRBV7-9	CASSFGQGITDTQYF
TRBJ1-2	15	TRBV14	CASSQATGGAYGYTF
TRBJ2-4	11	TRBV20-1	CSALQTDIQYF
TRBJ2-2	15	TRBV7-9	CASSPRQNYTGELFF
TRBJ1-5	15	TRBV11-2	CASSLYRGGNQPQHF
TRBJ2-1	16	TRBV7-2	CASSLDGQGAYNEQFF
TRBJ1-2	14	TRBV6-5	CASSYPEGASGYTF
TRBJ2-5	13	TRBV5-1	CASKGGMGETQYF
TRBJ2-7	16	TRBV27	CASSSYSGGASYEQYF
TRBJ1-4	16	TRBV19	CASSIGTGGGNEKLFF
TRBJ2-5	15	TRBV9	CASSPQVGGLKTQYF
TRBJ2-7	13	TRBV7-9	CASELLTMDEQYF
TRBJ1-2	15	TRBV11-2	CASSRTGRQNYGYTF
TRBJ2-5	15	TRBV30	CAWTLEWGGVETQYF
TRBJ1-5	13	TRBV7-2	CASSPRSNQPQHF
TRBJ2-1	14	TRBV6-5	CASSYVDRSNEQFF
TRBJ2-2	16	TRBV4-2	CASSQERGEMAGELFF
TRBJ2-7	13	TRBV5-8	CASSGRQVYEQYF
TRBJ1-5	14	TRBV7-6	CASSLGSENQPQHF
TRBJ2-1	15	TRBV6-6	CASSYSGGAAREQFF
TRBJ2-1	13	TRBV6-1	CASSTQRANEQFF
TRBJ1-5	14	TRBV6-1	CASSGTDGNQPQHF
TRBJ1-1	15	TRBV27	CASSLSAGGVTEAFF
TRBJ2-7	15	TRBV7-3	CASSPPRESSNEQYF
TRBJ2-1	19	TRBV11-2	CASSFGSGGLTSSYNEQFF